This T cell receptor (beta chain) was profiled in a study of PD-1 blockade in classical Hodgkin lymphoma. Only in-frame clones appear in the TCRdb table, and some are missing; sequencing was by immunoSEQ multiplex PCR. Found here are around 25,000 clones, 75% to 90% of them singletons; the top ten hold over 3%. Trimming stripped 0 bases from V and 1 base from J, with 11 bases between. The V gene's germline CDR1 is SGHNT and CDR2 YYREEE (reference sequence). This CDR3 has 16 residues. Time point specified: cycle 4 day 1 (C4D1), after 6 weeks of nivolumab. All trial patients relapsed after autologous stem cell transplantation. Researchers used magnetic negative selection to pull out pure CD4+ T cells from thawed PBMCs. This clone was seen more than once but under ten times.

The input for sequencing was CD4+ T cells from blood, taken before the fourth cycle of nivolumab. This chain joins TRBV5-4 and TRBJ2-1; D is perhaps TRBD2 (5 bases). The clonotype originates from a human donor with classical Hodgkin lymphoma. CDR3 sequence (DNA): TGTGCCAGCAGCTTGGGTAGCGCCCGGTCCTACAATGAGCAGTTCTTC. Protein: CASSLGSARSYNEQFF.